This TCR beta chain was profiled in a study of blood T cell repertoires in COVID-19. Study summary: Sites in the United States, Italy and Spain provided acute and convalescent COVID-19 samples.

How the authors handled the data: Estimates of nucleated cell counts were drawn from the amplification of reference gene primers. Profiled with immunoSEQ multiplex PCR; TCRdb holds only in-frame clones, not every one. Clonal size and the V and J genes are those of that table, whereas D and trimming came from the DNA. Among roughly 250,000 clones listed, more than 80% were seen once. Participants had their cohort set by participant-reported clinical history. A COVID-19 case was met by exposed participants within 2 weeks before study entry. This CDR3 contains 12 residues. Trimming shortened V by 8 bases and J by 5 bases, and 12 bases separated the two germline ends.

This TCR was recovered from a man aged 50-59 years who had been exposed to COVID-19. V is TRBV12-3 or TRBV12-4 and J is TRBJ1-1, with a weak D call TRBD1 (5 bases). Sequencing used PBMCs or T cells enriched from blood (not recorded which). CDR3 nucleotide sequence: TGTGCCAGCGGTCTTGGGGGGACTGAAGCTTTCTTT. Translation gives CASGLGGTEAFF.